This T cell receptor (beta chain) was identified during a study of blood T cell repertoires in COVID-19. Adults between roughly 18 and 90 years of age took part from 20 to 25 US areas. Which cohort a participant joined came from the clinical history participants gave. Either two negative PCRs, clearance, or symptom resolution qualified Cohort 3 donors as recovered. In the source study's methods: Scientists estimated how many nucleated cells there were by amplifying reference gene primers. Some clones are missing from TCRdb's copy, which holds only in-frame ones; the method was immunoSEQ multiplex PCR. The DNA gave D and trimming, while V, J and clone size come from that table. This sample has 250,000 to 350,000 clones; roughly 90% occur once, and the top ten carry roughly 18%. The V segment lost 3 bases and the J segment 8 bases; nucleotides outside the gene matches: 5. CDR3 length: 13 amino acids. From germline, CDR1 is MDHEN and CDR2 SYDVKM.

The chain has TRBV28 and TRBJ1-2, with 8 bases identical to TRBD1. Material for sequencing was PBMCs or T cells enriched from blood (not recorded which). The receptor's source is a woman in her twenties or thirties who had recovered from COVID-19. For the CDR3, the DNA is TGTGCCAGCAGTTTCAGACAGGGGAACGGCTACACCTTC. This encodes CASSFRQGNGYTF.